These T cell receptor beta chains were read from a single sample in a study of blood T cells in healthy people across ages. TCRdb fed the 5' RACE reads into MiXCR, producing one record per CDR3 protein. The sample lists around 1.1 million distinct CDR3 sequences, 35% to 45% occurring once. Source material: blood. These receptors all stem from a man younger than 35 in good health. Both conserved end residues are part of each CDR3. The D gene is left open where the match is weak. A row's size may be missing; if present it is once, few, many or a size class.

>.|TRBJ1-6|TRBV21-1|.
CASSLDRPRALHF
TGTGCCAGCAGCCTCGATCGACCTCGGGCCCTCCACTTT
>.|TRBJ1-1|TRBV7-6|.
CASSPVGPTTEAFF
TGTGCCAGCAGCCCTGTGGGACCGACCACTGAAGCTTTCTTT
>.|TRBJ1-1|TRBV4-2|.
CASSLGGSGRFNTEAFF
TGTGCCAGCAGCCTGGGGGGGTCGGGCAGGTTCAACACTGAAGCTTTCTTT
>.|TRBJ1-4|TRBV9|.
CASSVEGGTNEKLFF
TGTGCCAGCAGCGTAGAGGGTGGCACTAATGAAAAACTGTTTTTT
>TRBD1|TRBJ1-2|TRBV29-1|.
CSVYHGTGMINYGYTF
TGCAGCGTTTACCACGGGACAGGGATGATTAACTATGGCTACACCTTC
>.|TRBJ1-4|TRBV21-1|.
CATPAATNEKLFF
TGTGCCACCCCGGCTGCAACTAATGAAAAACTGTTTTTT
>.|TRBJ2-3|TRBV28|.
CDSSRLRGGEGSDTQYF
TGTGACAGCAGTAGATTGAGGGGGGGCGAGGGGAGTGATACGCAGTATTTT
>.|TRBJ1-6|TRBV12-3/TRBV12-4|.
CVSSLGGTDIVSPLHF
TGTGTCAGCAGTTTAGGAGGTACAGATATCGTTTCACCCCTCCACTTT
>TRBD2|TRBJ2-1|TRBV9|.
CASSVSTSGGAAEQFF
TGTGCCAGCAGCGTTTCGACTAGCGGGGGGGCCGCTGAGCAGTTCTTC
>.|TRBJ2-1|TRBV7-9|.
CASSLAGASNEQFF
TGTGCCAGCAGCTTAGCTGGGGCCTCAAATGAGCAGTTCTTC
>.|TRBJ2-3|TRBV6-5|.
CASSYSAATWDTQYF
TGTGCCAGCAGTTACTCGGCTGCTACGTGGGATACGCAGTATTTT
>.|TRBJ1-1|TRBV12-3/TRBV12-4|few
CASSTREGSGITEAFF
TGTGCCAGCAGTACGAGGGAGGGCAGCGGCATCACTGAAGCTTTCTTT
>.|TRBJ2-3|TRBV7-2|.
CASSLEIVYTDTQYF
TGTGCCAGCAGCTTAGAGATCGTCTACACAGATACGCAGTATTTT
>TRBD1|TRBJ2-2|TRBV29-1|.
CSVRQGFAGELFF
TGCAGCGTAAGACAGGGTTTTGCCGGGGAGCTGTTTTTT
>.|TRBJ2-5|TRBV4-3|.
CASSQDPRGAQYF
TGCGCCAGCAGCCAAGACCCCCGCGGGGCCCAGTACTTC
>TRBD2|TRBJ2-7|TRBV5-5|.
CASSWGLANEQYF
TGTGCCAGCAGCTGGGGACTAGCCAACGAGCAGTACTTC
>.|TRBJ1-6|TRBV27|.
CASSTTTAEGVSPLHF
TGTGCCAGCAGTACTACAACCGCGGAGGGGGTTTCACCCCTCCACTTT
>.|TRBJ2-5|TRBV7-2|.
CASSFDRRQETQYF
TGTGCCAGCAGCTTCGACAGGCGGCAAGAGACCCAGTACTTC
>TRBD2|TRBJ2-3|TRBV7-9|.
CASSSPLAGGDFTQYF
TGTGCCAGCAGCTCCCCCCTAGCGGGGGGGGACTTTACGCAGTATTTT
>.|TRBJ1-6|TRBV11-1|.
CASSSVGGNSPLHF
TGTGCCAGCAGTTCCGTGGGAGGTAATTCACCCCTCCACTTT
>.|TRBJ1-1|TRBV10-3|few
CATGGKDTEAFF
TGTGCCACGGGGGGTAAGGACACTGAAGCTTTCTTT
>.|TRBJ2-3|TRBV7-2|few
CASSLVWQAGSTDTQYF
TGTGCCAGCAGCTTAGTTTGGCAGGCGGGTAGCACAGATACGCAGTATTTT
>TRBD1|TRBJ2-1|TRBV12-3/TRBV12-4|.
CASNRPGTGVYNEQFF
TGTGCCAGCAACCGGCCCGGGACAGGGGTTTACAATGAGCAGTTCTTC
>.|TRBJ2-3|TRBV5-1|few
CASSSVTSTDTQYF
TGCGCCAGCTCTTCGGTTACTAGCACAGATACGCAGTATTTT
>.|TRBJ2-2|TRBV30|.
CTWSVLDTGELFF
TGTACCTGGAGTGTACTGGACACCGGGGAGCTGTTTTTT
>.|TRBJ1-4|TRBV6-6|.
CASSYSRFMGEKLFF
TGTGCCAGCAGTTACTCCAGGTTCATGGGTGAAAAACTGTTTTTT
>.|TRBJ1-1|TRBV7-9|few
CASSGQGSEAFF
TGTGCCAGCAGCGGTCAGGGTTCTGAAGCTTTCTTT
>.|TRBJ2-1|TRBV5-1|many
CASSLHGALDLNNEQFF
TGCGCCAGCAGCTTGCATGGGGCTTTGGACCTAAACAATGAGCAGTTCTTC
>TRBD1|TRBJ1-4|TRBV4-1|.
CASSQVTGGSATNEKLFF
TGCGCCAGCAGCCAAGTGACAGGGGGCTCCGCAACTAATGAAAAACTGTTTTTT
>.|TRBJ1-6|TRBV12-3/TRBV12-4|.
CASSPPGAFYSPLHF
TGTGCCAGCAGTCCGCCGGGTGCGTTTTATTCACCCCTCCACTTT
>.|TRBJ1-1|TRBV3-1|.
CASSHVSLNTEAFF
TGTGCCAGCAGCCACGTTAGTCTGAACACTGAAGCTTTCTTT
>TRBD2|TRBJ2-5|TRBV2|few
CASMTSGVNEQYF
TGTGCCAGCATGACTAGCGGGGTTAATGAGCAGTACTTC
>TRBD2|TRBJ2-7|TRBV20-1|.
CSARDGLAASEQYF
TGCAGTGCTAGGGACGGACTAGCGGCCTCCGAGCAGTACTTC
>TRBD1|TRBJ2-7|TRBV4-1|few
CASSHSGTGSTYEQYF
TGCGCCAGCAGCCATTCCGGGACAGGGAGTACCTACGAGCAGTACTTC
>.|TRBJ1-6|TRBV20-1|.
CSARRERGSYNSPLHF
TGCAGTGCTAGACGTGAGAGAGGCTCCTATAATTCACCCCTCCACTTT
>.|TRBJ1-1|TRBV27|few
CASSPPGHYTEAFF
TGTGCCAGCAGTCCGCCGGGACATTACACTGAAGCTTTCTTT
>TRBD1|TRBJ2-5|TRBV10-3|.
CAISPGQGAYGQYF
TGTGCCATCAGTCCGGGACAGGGGGCTTACGGGCAGTACTTC
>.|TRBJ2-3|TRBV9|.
CASSVAGDTETQYF
TGTGCCAGCAGCGTAGCAGGGGACACAGAGACGCAGTATTTT
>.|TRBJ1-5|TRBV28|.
CASTRPYGNQPQHF
TGTGCCAGTACACGCCCCTACGGCAATCAGCCCCAGCATTTT
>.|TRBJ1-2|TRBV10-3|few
CAISESGARNYGYTF
TGTGCCATCAGTGAGTCTGGGGCGAGGAACTATGGCTACACCTTC
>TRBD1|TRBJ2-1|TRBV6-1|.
CATRDRANEQFF
TGTGCCACTCGGGACAGGGCTAATGAGCAGTTCTTC
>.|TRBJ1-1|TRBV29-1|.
CSVKRERTEAFF
TGCAGCGTTAAGAGAGAAAGGACTGAAGCTTTCTTT
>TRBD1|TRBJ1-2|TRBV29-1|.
CSVLTGGAYGYTF
TGCAGCGTTCTGACAGGGGGCGCCTATGGCTACACCTTC
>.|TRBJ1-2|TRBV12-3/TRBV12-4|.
CASSFRPRGDGYTF
TGTGCCAGCAGTTTTAGGCCCCGCGGGGATGGCTACACCTTC